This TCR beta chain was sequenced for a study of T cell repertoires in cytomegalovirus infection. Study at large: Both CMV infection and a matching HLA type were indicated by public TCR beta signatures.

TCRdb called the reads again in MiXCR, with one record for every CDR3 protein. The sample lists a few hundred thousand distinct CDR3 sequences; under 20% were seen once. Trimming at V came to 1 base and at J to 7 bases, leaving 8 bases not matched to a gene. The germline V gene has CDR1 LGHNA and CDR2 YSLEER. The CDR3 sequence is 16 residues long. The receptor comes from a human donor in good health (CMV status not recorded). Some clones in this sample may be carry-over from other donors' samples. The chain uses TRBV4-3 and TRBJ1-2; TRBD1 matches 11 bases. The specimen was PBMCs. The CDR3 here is CASSQGLDRGQSGYTF. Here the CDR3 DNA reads TGCGCCAGCAGCCAAGGACTGGACAGGGGGCAGAGTGGCTACACCTTC.